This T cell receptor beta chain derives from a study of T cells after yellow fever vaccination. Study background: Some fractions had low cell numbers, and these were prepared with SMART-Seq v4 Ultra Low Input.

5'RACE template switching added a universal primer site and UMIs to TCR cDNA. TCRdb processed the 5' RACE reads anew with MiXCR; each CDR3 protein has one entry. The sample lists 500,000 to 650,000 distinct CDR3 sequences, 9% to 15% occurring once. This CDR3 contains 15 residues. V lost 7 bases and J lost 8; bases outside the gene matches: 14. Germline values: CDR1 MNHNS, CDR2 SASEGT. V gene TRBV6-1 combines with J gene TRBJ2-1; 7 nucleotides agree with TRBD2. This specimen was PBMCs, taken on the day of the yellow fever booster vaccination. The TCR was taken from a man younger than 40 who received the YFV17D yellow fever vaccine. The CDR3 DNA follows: TGTGCCAGCATGAATAGGGCGGGAGTGTCTCATGAGCAGTTCTTC. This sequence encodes CASMNRAGVSHEQFF.